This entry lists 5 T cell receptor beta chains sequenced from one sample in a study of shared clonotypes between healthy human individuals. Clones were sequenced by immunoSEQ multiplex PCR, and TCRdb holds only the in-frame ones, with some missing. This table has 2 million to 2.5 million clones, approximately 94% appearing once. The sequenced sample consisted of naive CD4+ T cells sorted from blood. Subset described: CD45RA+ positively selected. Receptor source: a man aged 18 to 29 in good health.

DNA for the CDR3: TGTGCCAGCAGCAGAAGACTAGCGGGGTTCGCAGATACGCAGTATTTT. This gives the protein CASSRRLAGFADTQYF. V and J are TRBV7-9 and TRBJ2-3; 11 bases agree with TRBD2. Germline V lookup: CDR1 SEHNR, CDR2 FQNEAQ (reference sequence). The CDR3 length is 16 residues. The trim removed 5 bases at V and 4 bases at J, leaving 8 bases unmatched.

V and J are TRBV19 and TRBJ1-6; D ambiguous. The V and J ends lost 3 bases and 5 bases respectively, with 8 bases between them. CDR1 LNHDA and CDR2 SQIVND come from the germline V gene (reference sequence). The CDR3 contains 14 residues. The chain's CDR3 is CASSISSNNSPLHF. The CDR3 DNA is TGTGCCAGTAGTATTTCGTCAAATAATTCACCCCTCCACTTT.

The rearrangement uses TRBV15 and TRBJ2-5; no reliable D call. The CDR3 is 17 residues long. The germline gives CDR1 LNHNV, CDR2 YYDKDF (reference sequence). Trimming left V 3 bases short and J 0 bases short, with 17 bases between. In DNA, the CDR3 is TGTGCCACCAGCAGGGGAAAATTGCTCTCCGACCAAGAGACCCAGTACTTC. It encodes CATSRGKLLSDQETQYF.

CDR3 in DNA: TGTGCCAGCAGTGAGGAGGGGGGGATCAATCAGCCCCAGCATTTT. Translation gives CASSEEGGINQPQHF. This chain links TRBV6-1 with TRBJ1-5; TRBD1 is a possible D gene (6 bases). The CDR3 runs 15 residues. The germline V and J ends were trimmed by 3 bases and 3 bases, with 12 bases remaining between them. Germline loops: CDR1 MNHNS, CDR2 SASEGT.

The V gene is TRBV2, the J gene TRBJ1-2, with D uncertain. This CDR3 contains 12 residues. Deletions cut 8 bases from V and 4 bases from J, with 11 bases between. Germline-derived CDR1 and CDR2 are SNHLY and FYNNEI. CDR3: CASRVVPYGYTF. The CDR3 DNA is TGTGCCAGCCGGGTGGTGCCCTATGGCTACACCTTC.